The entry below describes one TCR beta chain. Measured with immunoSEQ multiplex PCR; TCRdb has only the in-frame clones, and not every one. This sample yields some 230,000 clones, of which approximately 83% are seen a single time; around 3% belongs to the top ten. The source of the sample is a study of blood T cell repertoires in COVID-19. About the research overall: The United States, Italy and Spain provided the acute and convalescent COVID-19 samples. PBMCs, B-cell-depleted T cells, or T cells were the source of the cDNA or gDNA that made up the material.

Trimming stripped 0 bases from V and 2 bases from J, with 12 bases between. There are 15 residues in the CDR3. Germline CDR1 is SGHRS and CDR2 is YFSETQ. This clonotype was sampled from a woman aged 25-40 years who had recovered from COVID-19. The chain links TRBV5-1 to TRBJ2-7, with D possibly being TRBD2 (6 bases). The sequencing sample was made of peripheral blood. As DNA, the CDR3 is TGCGCCAGCAGCTTGGTGAGTGGACTACCCTACGAGCAGTACTTC. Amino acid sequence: CASSLVSGLPYEQYF.